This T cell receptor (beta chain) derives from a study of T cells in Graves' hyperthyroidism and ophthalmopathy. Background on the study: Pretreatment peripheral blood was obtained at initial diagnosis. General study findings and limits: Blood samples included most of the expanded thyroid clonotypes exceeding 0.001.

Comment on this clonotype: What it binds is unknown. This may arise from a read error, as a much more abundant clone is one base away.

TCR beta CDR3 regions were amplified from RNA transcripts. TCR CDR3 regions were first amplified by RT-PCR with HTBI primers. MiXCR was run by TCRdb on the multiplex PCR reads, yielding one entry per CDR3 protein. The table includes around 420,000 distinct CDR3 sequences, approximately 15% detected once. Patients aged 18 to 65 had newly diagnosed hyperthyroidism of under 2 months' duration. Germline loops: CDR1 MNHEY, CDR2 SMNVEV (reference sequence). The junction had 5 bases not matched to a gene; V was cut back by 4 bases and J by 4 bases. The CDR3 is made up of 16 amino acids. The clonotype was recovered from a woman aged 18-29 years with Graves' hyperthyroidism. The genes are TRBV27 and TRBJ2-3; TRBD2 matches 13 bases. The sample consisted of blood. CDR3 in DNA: TGTGCCAGCAGTTGGACTAGCGGGGGCCTCTCAGATACGCAGTATTTT. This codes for CASSWTSGGLSDTQYF.